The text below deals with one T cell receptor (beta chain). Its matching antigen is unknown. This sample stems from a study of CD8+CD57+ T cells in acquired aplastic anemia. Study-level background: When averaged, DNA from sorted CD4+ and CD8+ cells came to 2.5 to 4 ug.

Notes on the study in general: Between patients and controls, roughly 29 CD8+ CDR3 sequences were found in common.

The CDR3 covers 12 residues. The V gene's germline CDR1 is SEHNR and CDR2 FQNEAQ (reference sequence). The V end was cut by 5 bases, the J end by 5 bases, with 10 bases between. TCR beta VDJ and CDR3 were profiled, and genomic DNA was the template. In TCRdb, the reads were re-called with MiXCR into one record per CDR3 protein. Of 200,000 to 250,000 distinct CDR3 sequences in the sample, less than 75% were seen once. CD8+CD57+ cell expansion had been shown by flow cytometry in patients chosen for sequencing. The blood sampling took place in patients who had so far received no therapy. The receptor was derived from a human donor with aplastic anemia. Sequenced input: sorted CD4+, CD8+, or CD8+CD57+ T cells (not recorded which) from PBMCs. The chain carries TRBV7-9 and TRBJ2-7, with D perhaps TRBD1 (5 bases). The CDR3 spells CASSQDTHEQYF. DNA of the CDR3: TGTGCCAGCAGCCAGGACACCCACGAGCAGTACTTC.